The 19 T cell receptor beta chains reported below all come from one sample, sequenced in a study of beta chain features in type 1 diabetes. Expressed TCRB transcripts were sequenced after all isolated RNA was converted to cDNA. Sequencing used immunoSEQ multiplex PCR; TCRdb keeps in-frame clones, though not all of them. This sample carries about 320,000 clones, about 14% of them seen once, and the ten largest clones take approximately 7%. Sequencing was performed on central memory CD4+ T cells from blood. The receptors derive from a man aged 25 to 40 in good health.

This clone was counted a few times. The genes are TRBV5-4 and TRBJ1-4; D perhaps matches TRBD1 (6 bases). Germline V gene lookup returns CDR1 SGHNT and CDR2 YYREEE (reference sequence). Trimming removed 4 bases from V and 3 bases from J, with 13 bases in between. This CDR3 comprises 15 residues. This CDR3 reads CASSAGQSSNEKLFF. CDR3 coding DNA: TGTGCCAGCAGCGCCGGACAGAGTTCTAATGAAAAACTGTTTTTT.

This clone has just a few counts. DNA of the CDR3: TGTAGTGTGGGGAGGGACAGCCCCACAGCCTATGGCTACACCTTC. It translates to CSVGRDSPTAYGYTF. The chain combines TRBV6-5 with TRBJ1-2, with 7 nucleotides matching TRBD1. The CDR3 length is 15 residues. Germline CDR1 reads MNHEY; CDR2 reads SVGAGI.

This chain uses TRBV11-2 with TRBJ2-2; 7 bases line up with TRBD2. The J segment lost 8 bases and the V segment lost 7 bases, leaving 10 bases of the junction unmatched. This CDR3 contains 14 residues. Germline values: CDR1 SGHAT, CDR2 FQNNGV. The CDR3 loop reads CASNPGRETGELFF. DNA of the CDR3: TGTGCCAGCAACCCGGGGCGGGAGACAGGGGAGCTGTTTTTT.

A few counts support this clone. J is TRBJ1-4 and V is TRBV7-8, with TRBD1 matching over 10 bases. The V gene end was trimmed by 7 bases and the J gene end by 8 bases; junction bases not matched to a gene: 7. The CDR3 is 14 amino acids. Germline V gene lookup returns CDR1 SGHVS and CDR2 FQNEAQ. CDR3: CASTSGTGDEKLFF. CDR3 DNA sequence: TGTGCCAGCACCTCTGGGACAGGGGACGAAAAACTGTTTTTT.

This clone was detected only a few times. The chain has TRBV5-1 and TRBJ2-7, with 7 bases lining up with TRBD2. The V gene end was trimmed by 6 bases and the J gene end by 2 bases; junction bases not matched to a gene: 8. The length of the CDR3 is 14 residues. Germline CDR1 and CDR2: SGHRS and YFSETQ. The CDR3 loop is CASTLSGVAYEQYF. The DNA of the CDR3 is TGCGCCAGCACTCTGAGCGGGGTAGCCTACGAGCAGTACTTC.

In its sample, this clone was seen a few times. V gene TRBV25-1 combines with J gene TRBJ2-1, with 10 bases lining up with TRBD1. V gave up 2 bases and J gave up 7 bases; unmatched junction bases: 5. CDR1 and CDR2 from the germline V gene are MGHDK and SYGVNS. This CDR3 has 15 residues. CDR3 sequence: CASSERTGGGNEQFF. The CDR3 coding sequence is TGTGCCAGCAGTGAACGGACAGGGGGTGGGAATGAGCAGTTCTTC.

The rearrangement uses TRBV7-8 and TRBJ2-7; D unresolved. Trimming removed 7 bases from V and 5 bases from J, with 9 bases in between. The length of the CDR3 is 11 residues. The V gene's germline CDR1 is SGHVS and CDR2 FQNEAQ. The CDR3: CASTISHEQYF. CDR3 coding DNA: TGTGCCAGCACCATATCCCACGAGCAGTACTTC.

The chain links TRBV6-1 to TRBJ1-5, with D tentatively TRBD1 (5 bases). Germline CDR1 is MNHNS and CDR2 is SASEGT. Trimming shortened V by 0 bases and J by 7 bases, and 13 bases separated the two germline ends. The CDR3 is 15 amino acids. The CDR3 region has the DNA TGTGCCAGCAGTGAAGCAGGGGCAGCGCGGCAGCCCCAGCATTTT. This sequence encodes CASSEAGAARQPQHF.

The chain carries TRBV2 and TRBJ1-6; 11 bases align to TRBD1. This CDR3 has 14 amino acids. Losses at the gene ends were 6 bases for V and 9 bases for J; bases not matched to a gene: 4. Germline CDR1 and CDR2: SNHLY and FYNNEI. CDR3 sequence (DNA): TGTGCCAGCAGGGACGGGACAGGGGGTTCACCCCTCCACTTT. Translated: CASRDGTGGSPLHF.

The V call is TRBV11-2, the J call TRBJ1-1, with unresolved D. This CDR3 contains 15 residues. Germline CDR1 reads SGHAT; CDR2 reads FQNNGV. V was clipped by 2 bases and J by 0 bases, with 10 bases between them. Here the CDR3 reads CASSLRLTLNTEAFF. The CDR3 nucleotides read TGTGCCAGCAGCTTACGACTGACGCTGAACACTGAAGCTTTCTTT.

This clone was seen a handful of times. The chain joins TRBV30 to TRBJ1-5; D unresolved. Germline V gene lookup returns CDR1 GTSNPN and CDR2 SVGIG (reference sequence). Trimming cost V 2 bases and J 0 bases, with 8 bases left between them. This CDR3 is 14 amino acids long. The CDR3 DNA sequence: TGTGCCTGGAGTCTAGGGCCTAGCAATCAGCCCCAGCATTTT. Its protein is CAWSLGPSNQPQHF.

The chain combines TRBV29-1 with TRBJ1-1, with D hard to call. CDR3 size: 13 residues. V was trimmed by 4 bases and J by 1 base, leaving 10 bases between them. The germline V gene encodes CDR1 SQVTM and CDR2 ANQGSEA. The CDR3 loop is CSVVGTRNTEAFF. CDR3 sequence (DNA): TGCAGCGTTGTAGGCACCCGGAACACTGAAGCTTTCTTT.

This clone has only a few counts. V and J are TRBV6-6 and TRBJ1-5; D is uncertain. Germline loops: CDR1 MNHNY, CDR2 SVGAGI (reference sequence). The CDR3 has 13 residues. Trimming stripped 7 bases from V and 0 bases from J, with 7 bases between. CDR3 protein: CASMVYSNQPQHF. The CDR3, as DNA: TGTGCCAGCATGGTTTATAGCAATCAGCCCCAGCATTTT.

This clone was counted a few times. The chain joins TRBV15 to TRBJ1-1; 10 nucleotides line up with TRBD1. Germline lookup yields CDR1 LNHNV and CDR2 YYDKDF (reference sequence). This CDR3 region has 15 residues. V lost 4 bases and J lost 5; bases outside the gene matches: 7. CDR3: CATSMEGQGRTEAFF. The CDR3 DNA sequence: TGTGCCACCAGCATGGAGGGACAGGGGAGGACTGAAGCTTTCTTT. Filled out from reference TRBV15 and TRBJ1-1, the complete variable domain reads DAMVIQNPRYQVTQFGKPVTLSCSQTLNHNVMYWYQQKSSQAPKLLFHYYDKDFNNEADTPDNFQSRRPNTSFCFLDIRSPGLGDTAMYLCATSMEGQGRTEAFFGQGTRLTVV.

The genes are TRBV7-9 and TRBJ1-2; D unclear. The V and J ends lost 2 bases and 3 bases respectively, with 7 bases between them. The CDR3 runs to 13 residues. The V gene's germline CDR1 is SEHNR and CDR2 FQNEAQ (reference sequence). The CDR3 protein is CASSLLADYGYTF. The DNA of the CDR3 is TGTGCCAGCAGCTTACTGGCCGACTATGGCTACACCTTC.

This clone was recorded a few times. This sequence joins TRBV4-1 and TRBJ2-5; either TRBD1 or TRBD2 may supply D (5 bases each). From germline, CDR1 is MGHRA and CDR2 YSYEKL. The CDR3 consists of 16 residues. V dropped 4 bases and J dropped 5 bases, with 20 bases sitting between them. The CDR3 protein is CASSRGAPNLMETQYF. The CDR3 nucleotides read TGCGCCAGCAGCCGAGGGGCGCCCAACCTTATGGAGACCCAGTACTTC.

This clone was counted ten times or more. The chain joins TRBV5-8 to TRBJ2-7, with D perhaps matching TRBD1 (5 bases). The V gene's germline CDR1 is SGHTS and CDR2 YDEGEE. Trimming cost V 5 bases and J 0 bases, with 12 bases left between them. This CDR3 region has 14 residues. The CDR3 nucleotides read TGTGCCAGCAGGCTTCAGGGAAGCTCCTACGAGCAGTACTTC. This codes for CASRLQGSSYEQYF.

The chain employs TRBV4-3 and TRBJ2-3; D is ambiguous. This CDR3 contains 14 residues. The V and J ends lost 0 bases and 2 bases respectively, with 6 bases between them. Germline V gene sequence: CDR1 LGHNA, CDR2 YSLEER. The CDR3 region is CASSQEINTDTQYF. The CDR3, as DNA: TGCGCCAGCAGCCAAGAGATAAACACAGATACGCAGTATTTT.

This chain links TRBV11-2 with TRBJ2-3; D is uncertain. The V gene lost 1 base and the J gene lost 0 bases, with 11 bases spanning the gap. The CDR3 runs to 16 residues. The germline CDR1 and CDR2 sequences are SGHAT and FQNNGV. For the CDR3, the DNA is TGTGCCAGCAGCTTAGTTGGTGGGGTTAGCACAGATACGCAGTATTTT. This gives the protein CASSLVGGVSTDTQYF.